Presented here are 23 T cell receptor beta chains from one specimen sequenced in a study of T cell repertoires in cytomegalovirus infection. TCRdb called the reads again in MiXCR, with one record for every CDR3 protein. This table has about 350,000 distinct CDR3 sequences, just under 35% appearing once. Their cognate antigens are unknown. The sequenced sample was cultured PBMCs, obtained from culture after CMV antigen stimulation. The origin of the receptors is a human donor in good health (CMV status not recorded). Some clones in this sample may be carry-over from other donors' samples.

The genes are TRBV20-1 and TRBJ2-7, with 8 positions matching TRBD2. CDR3 length: 14 residues. The V gene end was trimmed by 0 bases and the J gene end by 4 bases; junction bases not matched to a gene: 5. The germline gives CDR1 DFQATT, CDR2 SNEGSKA (reference sequence). CDR3 DNA sequence: TGCAGTGCTAGAGATTTTTCTAGCGGGTACGAGCAGTACTTC. Translating it yields CSARDFSSGYEQYF.

This clonotype was picked up a small number of times. J is TRBJ1-5 and V is TRBV7-9, with 8 bases aligning to TRBD1. From germline, CDR1 is SEHNR and CDR2 FQNEAQ (reference sequence). The V and J ends lost 1 base and 2 bases, in that order; junction bases with no gene match: 7. The CDR3 is made up of 17 amino acids. The CDR3 nucleotides are TGTGCCAGCAGCTTAGATCCAGGGGGCGTGGGCAATCAGCCCCAGCATTTT. This gives the protein CASSLDPGGVGNQPQHF. Full variable domain (rest looked up from reference TRBV7-9 and TRBJ1-5): DTGVSQNPRHKITKRGQNVTFRCDPISEHNRLYWYRQTLGQGPEFLTYFQNEAQLEKSRLLSDRFSAERPKGSFSTLEIQRTEQGDSAMYLCASSLDPGGVGNQPQHFGDGTRLSIL.

This clonotype was observed at least ten times. The gene calls are TRBV7-2 and TRBJ2-3; no reliable D call. The V end was cut by 5 bases, the J end by 1 base, with 4 bases between. The CDR3 has 12 residues. The V gene's germline CDR1 is SGHTA and CDR2 FQGNSA. The CDR3 protein is CASSQRTDTQYF. DNA for the CDR3: TGTGCCAGCAGCCAGCGCACAGATACGCAGTATTTT.

The chain carries TRBV29-1 and TRBJ2-1; the match to TRBD2 covers 7 bases. The CDR3 consists of 14 residues. Germline V gene data show CDR1 as SQVTM and CDR2 as ANQGSEA. The junction had 8 bases not matched to a gene; V was cut back by 0 bases and J by 9 bases. This CDR3 reads CSVEDRGLGIEQFF. DNA for the CDR3: TGCAGCGTTGAAGATCGTGGACTAGGGATTGAGCAGTTCTTC.

This clonotype was detected only a few times. The chain has TRBV7-6 and TRBJ2-2; 9 nucleotides match TRBD1. CDR1 is SGHVS and CDR2 is FNYEAQ in the germline V gene. The CDR3 loop spans 15 amino acids. Trimming removed 3 bases from V and 3 bases from J; junction bases left unmatched: 2. The CDR3 reads CASSFRDRDTGELFF. In nucleotides, the CDR3 is TGTGCCAGCAGCTTTAGGGACAGGGACACCGGGGAGCTGTTTTTT.

Only a few counts were recorded for this clonotype. V and J are TRBV27 and TRBJ2-5; D is unresolved. With 1 base removed from V and 5 bases from J, the gap between germline ends came to 17 bases. The CDR3 length is 16 residues. Germline-derived CDR1 and CDR2 are MNHEY and SMNVEV (reference sequence). This CDR3 is CASSLFGPPRNETQYF. Here the CDR3 DNA reads TGTGCCAGCAGTTTATTCGGACCGCCGCGGAATGAGACCCAGTACTTC.

This clonotype was detected a few times. The chain couples TRBV7-2 to TRBJ2-7; no definite D call. Trimming pared 4 bases from V and 0 bases from J, leaving 4 bases between. Germline lookup yields CDR1 SGHTA and CDR2 FQGNSA. CDR3 size: 12 residues. The CDR3 protein is CASSSVSYEQYF. DNA for the CDR3: TGTGCCAGCAGCTCCGTCTCCTACGAGCAGTACTTC.

The chain is built from TRBV20-1 and TRBJ1-2; D is unresolved. This CDR3 spans 12 amino acids. Trimming cost V 1 base and J 8 bases, with 11 bases left between them. The germline V gene has CDR1 DFQATT and CDR2 SNEGSKA (reference sequence). The CDR3 loop reads CSARGSRGGYTF. The CDR3 nucleotides read TGCAGTGCTAGAGGTTCCCGAGGCGGCTACACCTTC.

The chain recombines TRBV24-1 with TRBJ2-5; a weak D match, TRBD1 (6 bases). The germline V and J ends were trimmed by 4 bases and 4 bases, with 12 bases remaining between them. Germline values: CDR1 KGHDR, CDR2 SFDVKD. The CDR3 has 14 residues. The CDR3, as DNA: TGTGCCACCAGTGACCCGGGACAAGGAGAGACCCAGTACTTC. It is translated as CATSDPGQGETQYF.

Ten or more counts support this clonotype. The chain joins TRBV7-9 to TRBJ1-1; possibly TRBD1 for D (5 bases). V lost 8 bases, J lost 1 base, and 23 bases lay in between. Germline V gives CDR1 SEHNR, CDR2 FQNEAQ (reference sequence). This CDR3 has 17 amino acids. This chain's CDR3 is CASLPPVDPGGNTEAFF. DNA of the CDR3: TGTGCCAGCTTGCCGCCTGTTGACCCTGGGGGGAACACTGAAGCTTTCTTT.

As DNA, the CDR3 is TGTGCCAGCAGCTTAAGTCTAGCGGGCACAGATACGCAGTATTTT. Amino acids: CASSLSLAGTDTQYF. The chain recombines TRBV7-2 with TRBJ2-3; 7 bases map to TRBD2. V trimming: 2 bases; J trimming: 1 base; junction bases outside the gene matches: 3. This CDR3 contains 15 residues. Germline CDR1 reads SGHTA; CDR2 reads FQGNSA.

The table lists this clonotype with a count of one. This chain uses TRBV12-5 with TRBJ2-3; 10 bases align to TRBD2. The CDR3 sequence is 15 residues long. Germline V lookup: CDR1 LGHNT, CDR2 FRNRAP. V trimming: 5 bases; J trimming: 1 base; junction bases outside the gene matches: 3. The CDR3 loop is CASGPGLAGTDTQYF. CDR3 in DNA: TGTGCTAGTGGTCCTGGACTAGCGGGCACAGATACGCAGTATTTT. Variable domain in full (rest from reference TRBV12-5 and TRBJ2-3): DARVTQTPRHKVTEMGQEVTMRCQPILGHNTVFWYRQTMMQGLELLAYFRNRAPLDDSGMPKDRFSAEMPDATLATLKIQPSEPRDSAVYFCASGPGLAGTDTQYFGPGTRLTVL.

A single count supports this clonotype. The rearrangement links TRBV6-4 to TRBJ2-1, with D perhaps TRBD2 (7 bases). Germline values: CDR1 MRHNA, CDR2 SNTAGT. There are 13 residues in the CDR3. Trimming removed 2 bases at V and 7 bases at J, with 9 bases between. The CDR3 DNA sequence: TGTGCCAGCAGTGACGAGGGGGGGAATGAGCAGTTCTTC. This codes for CASSDEGGNEQFF.

The V gene is TRBV9, the J gene TRBJ2-1; D is possibly TRBD1 or TRBD2 (5 bases each). CDR1 is SGDLS and CDR2 is YYNGEE in the germline V gene. This CDR3 region has 14 residues. V lost 7 bases, J lost 3 bases, and 14 bases lay in between. The CDR3 DNA reads as TGTGCCAGCTCCTGGGGGAACGGCTACAATGAGCAGTTCTTC. It yields the protein CASSWGNGYNEQFF.

V gene TRBV20-1 combines with J gene TRBJ2-1; 9 bases fit TRBD2. The germline V gene has CDR1 DFQATT and CDR2 SNEGSKA (reference sequence). V was clipped by 5 bases and J by 3 bases; unmatched bases: 5. The CDR3 is made up of 14 amino acids. CDR3 sequence reads: CSAGRTSVYNEQFF. The DNA of the CDR3 is TGCAGTGCTGGCCGGACTAGCGTCTACAATGAGCAGTTCTTC.

This clonotype was counted only a few times. V gene TRBV7-6 combines with J gene TRBJ2-1, with D unclear. V was pared by 3 bases and J by 5 bases, with 11 bases between. The CDR3 contains 14 residues. CDR1 is SGHVS, CDR2 FNYEAQ, per germline. CDR3 in DNA: TGTGCCAGCAGCTTGTCCGAGTGGAACAATGAGCAGTTCTTC. As protein: CASSLSEWNNEQFF.

The CDR3 spells CASSLRSIADTQYF. Here the CDR3 DNA reads TGTGCCAGCAGCTTACGATCCATAGCGGATACGCAGTATTTT. The chain joins TRBV7-2 to TRBJ2-3; tentatively, D is TRBD2 (5 bases). Germline assignment: CDR1 SGHTA and CDR2 FQGNSA. CDR3 length: 14 amino acids. V was cut by 2 bases and J by 6 bases, with 12 bases left in between.

This clonotype was counted many times. The chain recombines TRBV7-8 with TRBJ2-2; no clear D gene. V was pared by 0 bases and J by 4 bases, with 24 bases between. CDR1 and CDR2 from the germline V gene are SGHVS and FQNEAQ. CDR3 length: 20 residues. The CDR3 is CASSLALAGTLRWFTGELFF. CDR3 DNA: TGTGCCAGCAGCTTAGCGCTGGCAGGTACTCTAAGGTGGTTCACCGGGGAGCTGTTTTTT.

V gene TRBV7-2 combines with J gene TRBJ2-7; 12 nucleotides match TRBD2. Trimming took 0 bases from V and 4 from J; bases not matched to a gene: 4. Germline loops: CDR1 SGHTA, CDR2 FQGNSA. This CDR3 has 16 amino acids. The CDR3 loop is CASSLATSGSRYEQYF. CDR3 in DNA: TGTGCCAGCAGCTTAGCGACTAGCGGGAGCAGGTACGAGCAGTACTTC.

The chain links TRBV12-3 or TRBV12-4 to TRBJ1-2; a possible D gene is TRBD1 (6 bases). V lost 4 bases and J 1 base, leaving 10 bases between the germline ends. CDR3 length: 14 residues. CDR3 in DNA: TGTGCCAGCAGTTCGGGACAATATAACTATGGCTACACCTTC. Amino acid sequence: CASSSGQYNYGYTF.

This chain joins TRBV6-1 and TRBJ2-7; a possible D gene is TRBD2 (7 bases). The CDR3 loop spans 12 amino acids. V was pared by 8 bases and J by 5 bases, with 13 bases between. The germline gives CDR1 MNHNS, CDR2 SASEGT. Here the CDR3 DNA reads TGTGCCAGCGCTCGGGGGGCGGACGAGCAGTACTTC. This encodes CASARGADEQYF.

The chain employs TRBV9 and TRBJ2-3; TRBD2 agrees at 13 bases. The J segment lost 3 bases and the V segment lost 3 bases, leaving 13 bases of the junction unmatched. Germline CDR1 SGDLS, CDR2 YYNGEE. The CDR3 is 19 amino acids. For the CDR3, the DNA is TGTGCCAGCAGCGGCACAGGGACTAGCGGGATAGGCTTAACAGATACGCAGTATTTT. It codes for CASSGTGTSGIGLTDTQYF.

This clonotype was seen at least ten times. The chain couples TRBV7-8 to TRBJ2-5; TRBD1 is a possible D gene (5 bases). Germline CDR1 reads SGHVS; CDR2 reads FQNEAQ. V lost 0 bases and J 4 bases, leaving 12 bases between the germline ends. This CDR3 has 15 residues. CDR3 sequence reads: CASSLAYRGGETQYF. CDR3 bases: TGTGCCAGCAGCTTAGCGTATAGGGGTGGAGAGACCCAGTACTTC.